Listed below are T cell receptor beta chains from one sample, sequenced in a study of CD8 T cells in ankylosing spondylitis. TCRdb itself ran the 5' RACE reads through MiXCR, one entry per CDR3 protein. The sample includes approximately 240,000 distinct CDR3 sequences, over 9.5% seen only once; the top ten take about 3%. Sequenced material: blood, either unsorted or a sorted T cell fraction (not recorded which). These receptors were obtained from a male donor with ankylosing spondylitis or in good health (not recorded which). Each CDR3 is given with its conserved first and last residue. The order of the fields is J gene, V gene, clone size, CDR3 length, D gene, CDR3 protein, CDR3 DNA. D genes are given only for firm matches. Size is omitted from some rows. Given values are once, few, many or a class for expanded clones.

TRBJ2-7 | TRBV12-2 | - | 14 | - | CASRLLPRLDEQYF | TGTGCAAGTCGCTTACTTCCGCGGCTCGACGAGCAGTACTTC
TRBJ1-1 | TRBV4-2 | many | 14 | - | CASSQELRGTEAFF | TGTGCCAGCAGCCAAGAGCTTAGGGGTACTGAAGCTTTCTTT
TRBJ1-5 | TRBV30 | - | 14 | - | CAWSAGGADQPQHF | TGTGCCTGGAGTGCGGGGGGCGCGGATCAGCCCCAGCATTTT
TRBJ2-7 | TRBV30 | many | 17 | TRBD1 | CAWSTRWTGGFSYEQYF | TGTGCCTGGAGTACGCGGTGGACAGGGGGGTTCTCCTACGAGCAGTACTTC
TRBJ1-6 | TRBV10-3 | few | 15 | - | CASILGPATNSPLHF | TGTGCCTCCATCCTAGGACCCGCTACTAATTCACCCCTCCACTTT
TRBJ2-7 | TRBV20-1 | many | 16 | TRBD2 | CSARGLEASGHYEQYF | TGCAGTGCTAGAGGACTCGAGGCTAGCGGGCACTACGAGCAGTACTTC
TRBJ2-3 | TRBV6-1 | few | 16 | - | CASSPPAVETTDTQYF | TGTGCCAGCAGCCCCCCAGCGGTCGAGACCACAGATACGCAGTATTTT
TRBJ1-2 | TRBV7-2 | many | 12 | - | CASSRDIYGYTF | TGTGCCAGCAGCCGAGACATCTATGGCTACACCTTC
TRBJ2-3 | TRBV12-3/TRBV12-4 | many | 15 | - | CASRLATGLGNTQYF | TGTGCCAGCAGACTCGCGACAGGACTTGGGAATACGCAGTATTTT
TRBJ1-5 | TRBV12-3/TRBV12-4 | many | 13 | - | CASSSNSNQPQHF | TGTGCCAGCAGTTCCAATAGCAATCAGCCCCAGCATTTT
TRBJ2-1 | TRBV12-3/TRBV12-4 | many | 15 | - | CASRPWGGAHNEQFF | TGTGCCAGCAGGCCCTGGGGCGGGGCCCACAATGAGCAGTTCTTC
TRBJ1-3 | TRBV6-1 | many | 15 | - | CASSQDRGSGNTIYF | TGTGCCAGCAGTCAGGACCGGGGCTCTGGAAACACCATATATTTT
TRBJ2-5 | TRBV20-1 | - | 12 | TRBD2 | CSARGEEETQYF | TGCAGTGCTCGGGGGGAAGAAGAGACCCAGTACTTC
TRBJ2-6 | TRBV14 | - | 15 | TRBD1 | CASSYTGAGANVLTF | TGTGCCAGCTCCTACACAGGGGCTGGGGCCAACGTCCTGACTTTC
TRBJ2-7 | TRBV2 | many | 12 | - | CASGTDSYEQYF | TGTGCCAGCGGAACGGACTCCTACGAGCAGTACTTC
TRBJ2-1 | TRBV20-1 | many | 16 | TRBD2 | CSPDPPQAGADNEQFF | TGCAGTCCAGATCCCCCCCAAGCGGGAGCCGACAATGAGCAGTTCTTC
TRBJ1-5 | TRBV7-8 | - | 16 | - | CASSPTGILPNQPQHF | TGTGCCAGCAGCCCAACAGGGATTCTTCCAAATCAGCCCCAGCATTTT
TRBJ2-3 | TRBV10-2 | few | 16 | TRBD2 | CASSGPGLAGLDTQYF | TGCGCCAGCAGTGGGCCGGGACTAGCGGGGCTAGATACGCAGTATTTT
TRBJ2-5 | TRBV7-8 | many | 15 | TRBD2 | CASRESGRMDETQYF | TGTGCCAGCAGGGAGAGCGGGAGGATGGATGAGACCCAGTACTTC
TRBJ2-1 | TRBV5-1 | many | 14 | - | CASSFGGTYNEQFF | TGCGCCAGCAGCTTCGGAGGAACATACAATGAGCAGTTCTTC
TRBJ2-4 | TRBV5-1 | many | 14 | - | CASSAGAPKNIQYF | TGCGCCAGCAGCGCCGGGGCGCCAAAAAACATTCAGTACTTC
TRBJ2-2 | TRBV6-5 | many | 14 | - | CASSSRHGTGELFF | TGTGCCAGCAGTTCCAGACACGGTACCGGGGAGCTGTTTTTT
TRBJ1-1 | TRBV24-1 | many | 13 | - | CATSDTGSTEAFF | TGTGCCACCAGTGATACTGGGTCCACTGAAGCTTTCTTT
TRBJ1-1 | TRBV29-1 | many | 13 | - | CSVGSTGNTEAFF | TGCAGCGTTGGTTCCACAGGGAACACTGAAGCTTTCTTT
TRBJ2-7 | TRBV7-2 | many | 16 | - | CASSLRPLGKIYEQYF | TGTGCCAGCAGCTTAAGACCTCTGGGGAAGATCTACGAGCAGTACTTC
TRBJ1-5 | TRBV5-1 | many | 14 | - | CASSLGGFGQPQHF | TGCGCCAGCAGCTTGGGCGGGTTTGGGCAGCCCCAGCATTTT
TRBJ1-5 | TRBV20-1 | - | 13 | TRBD1 | CSASGQGYQPQHF | TGCAGTGCTAGCGGACAGGGATATCAGCCCCAGCATTTT
TRBJ2-2 | TRBV7-9 | many | 14 | - | CASSLAGLTGELFF | TGTGCCAGCAGCTTAGCAGGTTTAACCGGGGAGCTGTTTTTT
TRBJ1-2 | TRBV2 | many | 13 | - | CASSPQGRGGYTF | TGTGCCAGCAGTCCCCAGGGCCGCGGCGGCTACACCTTC
TRBJ2-5 | TRBV12-3/TRBV12-4 | many | 14 | - | CASSLSRTQETQYF | TGTGCCAGCAGTCTCTCACGGACGCAAGAGACCCAGTACTTC
TRBJ2-7 | TRBV10-2 | few | 14 | - | CASSDHSGSYEQYF | TGCGCCAGCAGTGACCACAGTGGCTCCTACGAGCAGTACTTC
TRBJ1-2 | TRBV5-1 | many | 13 | TRBD1 | CASSSGQLNGYTF | TGCGCCAGCAGCTCGGGACAGCTGAATGGCTACACCTTC
TRBJ2-7 | TRBV6-5 | many | 14 | - | CASSSQGSSYEQYF | TGTGCCAGCAGTTCGCAGGGGTCCTCCTACGAGCAGTACTTC
TRBJ2-2 | TRBV5-1 | many | 16 | - | CASSLLADANTGELFF | TGCGCCAGCAGCTTGTTGGCGGACGCGAACACCGGGGAGCTGTTTTTT
TRBJ1-1 | TRBV30 | - | 12 | TRBD1 | CARGQENTEAFF | TGTGCCCGTGGACAGGAGAACACTGAAGCTTTCTTT
TRBJ2-3 | TRBV5-1 | many | 16 | - | CASSSGSRKKTDTQYF | TGCGCCAGCAGCTCCGGTAGCCGGAAAAAAACAGATACGCAGTATTTT
TRBJ2-1 | TRBV29-1 | many | 13 | TRBD2 | CSAGTSGTNEQFF | TGCAGCGCCGGGACTAGCGGGACTAATGAGCAGTTCTTC
TRBJ1-2 | TRBV30 | few | 13 | TRBD1 | CAWSRDSEYGYTF | TGTGCCTGGAGTCGGGACAGCGAGTATGGCTACACCTTC
TRBJ2-5 | TRBV5-1 | - | 14 | - | CASSLGTIQETQYF | TGCGCCAGCAGCTTGGGGACGATACAAGAGACCCAGTACTTC
TRBJ2-1 | TRBV10-1 | - | 13 | - | CASSESSLDEQFF | TGCGCCAGCAGTGAGTCAAGTCTAGATGAGCAGTTCTTC
TRBJ2-1 | TRBV5-1 | many | 14 | - | CASSLRGGDNEQFF | TGCGCCAGCAGCTTGAGAGGGGGGGACAATGAGCAGTTCTTC
TRBJ2-2 | TRBV6-1 | many | 15 | TRBD2 | CASSESSGGSGELFF | TGTGCCAGCAGTGAGAGCTCGGGGGGGTCCGGGGAGCTGTTTTTT
TRBJ2-1 | TRBV12-3/TRBV12-4 | many | 14 | - | CASSPGLPGNEQFF | TGTGCCAGCAGTCCAGGCCTGCCCGGGAATGAGCAGTTCTTC
TRBJ2-3 | TRBV7-2 | - | 15 | TRBD1 | CASSVPGQSADTQYF | TGTGCCAGCAGCGTCCCGGGACAGAGCGCAGATACGCAGTATTTT
TRBJ1-2 | TRBV14 | many | 13 | TRBD1 | CASSLRDRGGYTF | TGTGCCAGCAGCCTTAGGGACAGGGGAGGCTACACCTTC
TRBJ1-5 | TRBV2 | many | 15 | - | CASSDEGGGNQPQHF | TGTGCCAGCAGTGACGAGGGGGGCGGCAATCAGCCCCAGCATTTT
TRBJ2-7 | TRBV5-5 | many | 15 | - | CASSLASGGTYEQYF | TGTGCCAGCAGCTTGGCATCAGGGGGGACGTACGAGCAGTACTTC
TRBJ2-1 | TRBV6-4 | few | 15 | TRBD2 | CASSDEAGGINEQFF | TGTGCCAGCAGTGACGAGGCGGGAGGAATCAATGAGCAGTTCTTC
TRBJ1-4 | TRBV7-6 | many | 13 | - | CASSRSGGEKLFF | TGTGCCAGCAGCCGTTCGGGAGGCGAAAAACTGTTTTTT
TRBJ1-4 | TRBV12-3/TRBV12-4 | many | 13 | - | CASTGTINEKLFF | TGTGCCAGCACCGGGACGATTAATGAAAAACTGTTTTTT
TRBJ1-2 | TRBV29-1 | - | 12 | TRBD1 | CSADWTGNGHTF | TGCAGCGCCGACTGGACAGGGAATGGCCACACCTTC
TRBJ1-6 | TRBV4-1 | many | 16 | - | CASSLGSGSYNSPLHF | TGCGCCAGCAGCCTGGGGTCTGGGTCCTATAATTCACCCCTCCACTTT
TRBJ1-2 | TRBV4-1 | few | 16 | - | CASSQDWGRTNYGYTF | TGCGCCAGCAGCCAAGATTGGGGACGCACTAACTATGGCTACACCTTC
TRBJ2-5 | TRBV27 | many | 14 | - | CASSLLGWGETQYF | TGTGCCAGCAGTTTACTCGGGTGGGGAGAGACCCAGTACTTC
TRBJ2-1 | TRBV6-1 | few | 15 | TRBD2 | CASSHSGGAGNEQFF | TGTGCCAGCAGTCATAGCGGGGGGGCTGGAAATGAGCAGTTCTTC
TRBJ1-2 | TRBV29-1 | - | 14 | TRBD1 | CSVGEQGLNYGYTF | TGCAGCGTTGGGGAACAGGGGTTGAACTATGGCTACACCTTC
TRBJ1-1 | TRBV10-2 | many | 11 | - | CASTGTQAAFF | TGCGCCAGCACGGGAACACAGGCGGCTTTCTTT
TRBJ1-4 | TRBV12-3/TRBV12-4 | many | 12 | - | CASRRVQEKLFF | TGTGCCAGCAGAAGGGTGCAAGAAAAACTGTTTTTT
TRBJ1-1 | TRBV11-3 | few | 15 | TRBD1 | CASSFGQGYDTEAFF | TGTGCCAGCAGCTTTGGACAGGGGTACGACACTGAAGCTTTCTTT